A selection of T cell receptor beta chains follows, all from one sample in a study of blood T cell repertoires in COVID-19. Generated by immunoSEQ multiplex PCR, the TCRdb table keeps only in-frame clones and is missing some. This table holds about 260,000 clones, approximately 88% found once. What was sequenced was peripheral blood. Every receptor here comes from a woman aged 70-85 years with COVID-19, enrolled during active disease. Both conserved end residues are part of each CDR3.

v_gene: TRBV18
j_gene: TRBJ1-1
CDR3aa: CASSPSRGTEAFF

v_gene: TRBV11-3
j_gene: TRBJ1-1
CDR3aa: CASTEGGTEAFF

v_gene: TRBV18
j_gene: TRBJ2-1
CDR3aa: CASSLIAGDYNEQFF

v_gene: TRBV11-3
j_gene: TRBJ1-1
CDR3aa: CASSLERAEAFF

v_gene: TRBV19
j_gene: TRBJ2-1
CDR3aa: CASLRTSGLADNEQFF

v_gene: TRBV20-1
j_gene: TRBJ1-5
CDR3aa: CSASIQSNQPQHF

v_gene: TRBV6-5
j_gene: TRBJ1-1
CDR3aa: CASEPTGLVTEAFF

v_gene: TRBV27
j_gene: TRBJ1-6
CDR3aa: CASGIPGNYNSPLHF

v_gene: TRBV27
j_gene: TRBJ1-2
CDR3aa: CASRMSGTYGYTF

v_gene: TRBV6-5
j_gene: TRBJ1-2
CDR3aa: CASSQTRSTYGYTF

v_gene: TRBV19
j_gene: TRBJ2-7
CDR3aa: CASSEGGLAASYEQYF

v_gene: TRBV19
j_gene: TRBJ2-7
CDR3aa: CASSVLGTGGYEQYF

v_gene: TRBV30
j_gene: TRBJ2-2
CDR3aa: CAWSVGLVLAGNTGELFF

v_gene: TRBV27
j_gene: TRBJ1-6
CDR3aa: CASRTDRPENSPLHF

v_gene: TRBV5-1
j_gene: TRBJ2-2
CDR3aa: CASSLDSGGTGELFF

v_gene: TRBV11-2
j_gene: TRBJ2-3
CDR3aa: CASSARGFLTDTQYF

v_gene: TRBV9
j_gene: TRBJ2-1
CDR3aa: CASSVDEGLRNEQFF

v_gene: TRBV18
j_gene: TRBJ2-2
CDR3aa: CASSPIAGAPLTGELFF

v_gene: TRBV14
j_gene: TRBJ1-2
CDR3aa: CASSQDWEYGYTF

v_gene: TRBV4-2
j_gene: TRBJ1-2
CDR3aa: CASSQVSLTGRDYGYTF

v_gene: TRBV6-5
j_gene: TRBJ1-6
CDR3aa: CASSREGQANSPLHF

v_gene: TRBV30
j_gene: TRBJ2-7
CDR3aa: CAWTPSLYEQYF

v_gene: TRBV30
j_gene: TRBJ1-1
CDR3aa: CAWSAGGNTEAFF

v_gene: TRBV2
j_gene: TRBJ1-5
CDR3aa: CASSQAPSNQPQHF

v_gene: TRBV28
j_gene: TRBJ2-1
CDR3aa: CASRRTGPYNEQFF

v_gene: TRBV1
j_gene: TRBJ1-2
CDR3aa: CTSSQGTGSYSYGYTF

v_gene: TRBV9
j_gene: TRBJ1-2
CDR3aa: CASSVVGTQNNYGYTF

v_gene: TRBV4-2
j_gene: TRBJ1-2
CDR3aa: CASSQEGSAANYGYTF

v_gene: TRBV6-5
j_gene: TRBJ2-7
CDR3aa: CASRMGANGDYEQYF

v_gene: TRBV28
j_gene: TRBJ2-7
CDR3aa: CASSRGGGGEQYF

v_gene: TRBV6-5
j_gene: TRBJ1-1
CDR3aa: CASCRSGGAEAFF

v_gene: TRBV6-5
j_gene: TRBJ1-4
CDR3aa: CASRTGTRNEKLFF

v_gene: TRBV6-5
j_gene: TRBJ2-7
CDR3aa: CASSYLQGPYEQYF

v_gene: TRBV7-3
j_gene: TRBJ2-2
CDR3aa: CASSPGTDNTGELFF

v_gene: TRBV6-5
j_gene: TRBJ2-7
CDR3aa: CASSYFPSGRDEQYF

v_gene: TRBV11-2
j_gene: TRBJ2-1
CDR3aa: CASSRRPSGGYNEQFF

v_gene: TRBV10-3
j_gene: TRBJ1-2
CDR3aa: CAISEGSGGLWGYTF

v_gene: TRBV27
j_gene: TRBJ2-3
CDR3aa: CASVKSPGTDTQYF

v_gene: TRBV10-3
j_gene: TRBJ1-3
CDR3aa: CAIEKRGSGNTIYF

v_gene: TRBV19
j_gene: TRBJ2-7
CDR3aa: CASSSGGGSYEQYF

v_gene: TRBV12-3/TRBV12-4
j_gene: TRBJ1-2
CDR3aa: CASSLVGARGYTF

v_gene: TRBV6-5
j_gene: TRBJ1-2
CDR3aa: CASSNRDRSYGYTF

v_gene: TRBV19
j_gene: TRBJ2-7
CDR3aa: CASSTGLAGGYEQYF

v_gene: TRBV5-6
j_gene: TRBJ2-7
CDR3aa: CASSSTPRGRGEQYF

v_gene: TRBV5-4
j_gene: TRBJ2-7
CDR3aa: CASSGGLAGGYEQYF

v_gene: TRBV19
j_gene: TRBJ2-7
CDR3aa: CASSIVGRDTIYEQYF

v_gene: TRBV28
j_gene: TRBJ1-5
CDR3aa: CASSFVRADQPQHF

v_gene: TRBV15
j_gene: TRBJ2-1
CDR3aa: CATQQGNSYNEQFF

v_gene: TRBV28
j_gene: TRBJ1-2
CDR3aa: CASRSTLQGGLNYGYTF

v_gene: TRBV9
j_gene: TRBJ1-1
CDR3aa: CASSSQARAEAFF

v_gene: TRBV28
j_gene: TRBJ1-5
CDR3aa: CASSLFLGEVQHF

v_gene: TRBV6-5
j_gene: TRBJ2-1
CDR3aa: CASSYSVAPAGGEQFF

v_gene: TRBV7-8
j_gene: TRBJ1-4
CDR3aa: CASSSPYSNEKLFF

v_gene: TRBV5-1
j_gene: TRBJ2-3
CDR3aa: CASSPVAGSDTQYF

v_gene: TRBV29-1
j_gene: TRBJ2-4
CDR3aa: CSVVGQAKNIQYF

v_gene: TRBV2
j_gene: TRBJ2-7
CDR3aa: CASTREEYEQYF

v_gene: TRBV5-1
j_gene: TRBJ1-4
CDR3aa: CASSLTGGDIATNEKLFF

v_gene: TRBV5-4
j_gene: TRBJ2-5
CDR3aa: CASSRGPIGGGETQYF

v_gene: TRBV5-6
j_gene: TRBJ1-1
CDR3aa: CASSLGHSNTEAFF

v_gene: TRBV5-1
j_gene: TRBJ2-5
CDR3aa: CASSLQQGGIQETQYF